These T cell receptor beta chains were read from a single sample in a study of CD8 T cells in ankylosing spondylitis. In TCRdb, the 5' RACE reads were re-called with MiXCR into one record per CDR3 protein. The sample holds 200,000 to 300,000 distinct CDR3 sequences, over 9.5% seen once. Sequenced: blood, either unsorted or a sorted T cell fraction (not recorded which). The source is a male donor with ankylosing spondylitis or in good health (not recorded which). CDR3s include the opening cysteine and the closing phenylalanine or tryptophan.

j_call	v_call	cdr3_aa
TRBJ1-1	TRBV5-1	CASSLRQGNTEAFF
TRBJ2-3	TRBV7-2	CASSFRLAGPTDTQYF
TRBJ2-1	TRBV10-3	CAISLSTAAGGRNEQFF
TRBJ1-2	TRBV6-1	CASSPPPGAGIYGYTF
TRBJ2-7	TRBV5-1	CASSLIPGQTYEQYF
TRBJ2-1	TRBV27	CASSFKGARNNEQFF
TRBJ2-1	TRBV20-1	CSASVPGLAGGEQFF
TRBJ2-3	TRBV10-2	CASILLAGLLLTQYF
TRBJ2-1	TRBV20-1	CSASAQVSLQPYNEQFF
TRBJ1-1	TRBV7-8	CASSPYNYGANTEAFF
TRBJ1-4	TRBV2	CASKGLEKLFF
TRBJ1-1	TRBV6-6	CASSYGVMAFF
TRBJ2-7	TRBV11-2	CASSPGLAYEQYF
TRBJ2-2	TRBV2	CASSPGGNTGELFF
TRBJ1-1	TRBV10-3	CAISAANTEAFF
TRBJ2-5	TRBV20-1	CSAPRTSGQAVAQYF
TRBJ2-1	TRBV27	CASSWGGSGAQFF
TRBJ2-3	TRBV5-1	CASSLDRDSTDTQYF
TRBJ2-3	TRBV5-4	CASDARGGLSTDTQYF
TRBJ2-3	TRBV20-1	CSAKTSGGRGTQYF
TRBJ2-2	TRBV7-9	CASSHASGGNTGELFF
TRBJ2-1	TRBV19	CASSRLAGGPYNEQFF
TRBJ1-5	TRBV21-1	CASSINLTPGQGASQPQHF